The 24 T cell receptor beta chains given below trace back to one sample, sequenced in a study of neurological immune-mediated disorders. MiXCR, run by TCRdb on the 5' RACE reads, gives a single entry per CDR3 protein. The table includes about 46,000 distinct CDR3 sequences, 4% to 5.5% detected once. Specimen: PBMCs. The source of these receptors is a woman aged 60-75 years with multiple sclerosis.

This clonotype was counted at least ten times. This chain uses TRBV9 with TRBJ2-1; D gene unclear. The V gene's germline CDR1 is SGDLS and CDR2 YYNGEE. V dropped 0 bases and J dropped 7 bases, with 2 bases sitting between them. CDR3 length equals 11 residues. For the CDR3, the DNA is TGTGCCAGCAGCGTAGCTAATGAGCAGTTCTTC. Amino acid sequence: CASSVANEQFF.

The table lists this clonotype with many counts. This chain connects TRBV20-1 to TRBJ2-5, with D possibly matching TRBD2 (6 bases). The V end lost 1 base, the J end lost 4 bases, and 16 bases lay between the germline ends. Germline CDR1 is DFQATT and CDR2 is SNEGSKA (reference sequence). There are 15 residues in the CDR3. CDR3 residues: CSARGRSGQGETQYF. CDR3 nucleotide sequence: TGCAGTGCTAGAGGGAGGAGCGGGCAGGGAGAGACCCAGTACTTC.

The chain links TRBV7-3 to TRBJ2-2; D gene ambiguous. The CDR3 runs 14 residues. In germline, CDR1 is SGHTA, CDR2 FQGTGA. Trimming pared 1 base from V and 0 bases from J, leaving 3 bases between. As DNA, the CDR3 is TGTGCCAGCAGCTTAAACCCGAACACCGGGGAGCTGTTTTTT. It specifies CASSLNPNTGELFF.

This clonotype has a count of ten or more. The chain carries TRBV9 and TRBJ2-5, with 8 bases lining up with TRBD2. Germline CDR1 SGDLS, CDR2 YYNGEE. The CDR3 has 13 residues. V trimming: 1 base; J trimming: 4 bases; junction bases outside the gene matches: 0. CDR3 sequence: CASSVLAGETQYF. CDR3 in DNA: TGTGCCAGCAGCGTACTAGCGGGAGAGACCCAGTACTTC. Drawing the rest from reference TRBV9 and TRBJ2-5, the complete variable domain is DSGVTQTPKHLITATGQRVTLRCSPRSGDLSVYWYQQSLDQGLQFLIQYYNGEERAKGNILERFSAQQFPDLHSELNLSSLELGDSALYFCASSVLAGETQYFGPGTRLLVL.

This clonotype was picked up many times. V and J are TRBV21-1 and TRBJ2-7. TRBV21-1 is tagged as a pseudogene. CDR3 length: 11 residues. This CDR3 reads CASSGPDEQYF. CDR3 in DNA: TGTGCCAGCAGCGGCCCCGACGAGCAGTACTTC.

The table lists this clonotype with many counts. The rearrangement uses TRBV20-1 and TRBJ1-2, with a tentative D call TRBD1 (5 bases). This CDR3 contains 13 residues. Germline CDR1 DFQATT, CDR2 SNEGSKA (reference sequence). Trimming pared 3 bases from V and 4 bases from J, leaving 12 bases between. The CDR3 is CSASPQAGYGYTF. The CDR3 DNA follows: TGCAGTGCTAGCCCACAGGCGGGCTATGGCTACACCTTC.

This clonotype was recorded many times. This rearrangement joins TRBV6-6 to TRBJ2-4; D uncertain. Trimming took 6 bases from V and 11 from J, leaving 20 bases between them. This CDR3 region has 14 residues. CDR1 is MNHNY, CDR2 SVGAGI, per germline (reference sequence). CDR3 sequence reads: CASSPTGNFGVQYF. The CDR3 DNA reads as TGTGCCAGCAGCCCGACTGGAAACTTTGGCGTTCAGTACTTC.

There are many counts of this clonotype. V is TRBV11-2 and J is TRBJ2-5; D may be TRBD1 or TRBD2 (5 bases each). The CDR3 has 13 amino acids. CDR1 is SGHAT, CDR2 FQNNGV, per germline. The germline V and J ends were trimmed by 5 bases and 1 base, with 8 bases remaining between them. CDR3 bases: TGTGCCAGCAGCCCCGGGGCCCAAGAGACCCAGTACTTC. Residues: CASSPGAQETQYF.

This clonotype was recorded many times. V gene TRBV10-3 combines with J gene TRBJ1-1; D is perhaps TRBD1 (5 bases). This CDR3 spans 14 amino acids. Between the trimmed V and J ends, which lost 0 bases and 1 base, there was a span of 6 bases. Germline V gene lookup returns CDR1 ENHRY and CDR2 SYGVKD. The CDR3 nucleotides are TGTGCCATCAGTGAGTCGAGGGGGAACACTGAAGCTTTCTTT. Amino acids: CAISESRGNTEAFF.

In this sample, this clonotype turned up many times. This rearrangement joins TRBV25-1 to TRBJ2-5; no firm D call. The CDR3 has 15 residues. CDR1 is MGHDK, CDR2 SYGVNS, per germline. With 0 bases removed from V and 4 bases from J, the gap between germline ends came to 12 bases. CDR3 sequence: CASSEYSRSGETQYF. The CDR3 DNA is TGTGCCAGCAGTGAATATTCGAGGTCCGGAGAGACCCAGTACTTC.

The chain uses TRBV7-9 and TRBJ1-2; D gene uncertain. The CDR3 is made up of 14 amino acids. Germline CDR1 is SEHNR and CDR2 is FQNEAQ (reference sequence). Trimming stripped 1 base from V and 6 bases from J, with 12 bases between. The CDR3 DNA reads TGTGCCAGCAGCTTAGTCTACGGCGTTCATGGCTACACCTTC. Translating gives CASSLVYGVHGYTF.

This clonotype was observed many times. At one of its ends the junction is not consistent with the germline gene, which may arise from a read error. The chain couples TRBV28 to TRBJ1-5; D gene ambiguous. The CDR3 is made up of 13 amino acids. From germline, CDR1 is MDHEN and CDR2 SYDVKM. CDR3 nucleotides: TGTGCCAGCAGTTTAGGTCTGAGTCAGCCCCAGAATTTT. This translates into CASSLGLSQPQNF.

This clonotype occurred a few times. The chain employs TRBV2 and TRBJ2-3; D gene uncertain. Germline CDR1 is SNHLY and CDR2 is FYNNEI. This CDR3 spans 14 amino acids. V gave up 3 bases and J gave up 2 bases, with 9 bases separating them. CDR3 loop: CASSDIGPTDTQYF. The CDR3 coding sequence is TGTGCCAGCAGTGACATCGGCCCCACAGATACGCAGTATTTT.

This clonotype came up many times. The chain joins TRBV6-5 to TRBJ1-5, with 7 positions matching TRBD1. The length of the CDR3 is 15 residues. V dropped 6 bases and J dropped 2; count of bases not matched to a gene: 7. The germline V gene encodes CDR1 MNHEY and CDR2 SVGAGI. The CDR3: CASRLTGWGNQPQHF. The DNA of the CDR3 is TGTGCCAGCAGACTGACAGGGTGGGGCAATCAGCCCCAGCATTTT.

This clonotype turned up a few times. CDR3 in DNA: TGTGCCAGCAGCTTAGAAGTCAGGGCGGGCACAGATACGCAGTATTTT. It translates to CASSLEVRAGTDTQYF. The genes are TRBV7-6 and TRBJ2-3, with a tentative D call TRBD1 (5 bases). V dropped 1 base and J dropped 1 base, with 12 bases sitting between them. The CDR3 runs 16 residues. CDR1 SGHVS and CDR2 FNYEAQ come from the germline V gene.

This clonotype came up a few times. The V gene is TRBV11-2, the J gene TRBJ1-1, with D unresolved. Germline CDR1 SGHAT, CDR2 FQNNGV. The CDR3 has 13 residues. V gave up 1 base and J gave up 3 bases, with 6 bases separating them. The CDR3 reads CASSLVEDTEAFF. The CDR3 bases are TGTGCCAGCAGCTTAGTTGAAGACACTGAAGCTTTCTTT.

This clonotype has ten or more counts. The chain employs TRBV5-1 and TRBJ2-3; 8 bases line up with TRBD2. Germline lookup yields CDR1 SGHRS and CDR2 YFSETQ. CDR3 length: 14 residues. V was clipped by 4 bases and J by 7 bases; unmatched bases: 8. CDR3 amino acids: CASSPTSVGNTQYF. The CDR3 nucleotides read TGCGCCAGCAGCCCGACTAGCGTTGGAAATACGCAGTATTTT.

This clonotype was recorded many times. The J gene is TRBJ1-1, the V gene TRBV10-2, with D unclear. This CDR3 is 12 amino acids long. The germline V and J ends were trimmed by 5 bases and 1 base, with 5 bases remaining between them. Looked up from germline, CDR1 is WSHSY and CDR2 is SAAADI. The CDR3 is CASSFRNTEAFF. CDR3 sequence (DNA): TGCGCCAGCAGTTTCAGGAACACTGAAGCTTTCTTT.

This clonotype was detected ten times or more. The chain couples TRBV5-5 to TRBJ2-3; D possibly corresponds to TRBD1 (6 bases). Trimming shortened V by 1 base and J by 3 bases, and 9 bases separated the two germline ends. The V gene's germline CDR1 is SGHKS and CDR2 YYEKEE (reference sequence). The length of the CDR3 is 14 residues. CDR3 in amino acids: CASSLNQGTDTQYF. The CDR3 DNA reads TGTGCCAGCAGCTTGAACCAGGGGACAGATACGCAGTATTTT.

As for this clonotype: Lacking the conserved final phenylalanine or tryptophan, this CDR3 likely reflects a read error. The chain combines TRBV20-1 with TRBJ2-1; 8 nucleotides align to TRBD2. The CDR3 has 14 residues. In germline, CDR1 is DFQATT, CDR2 SNEGSKA (reference sequence). The ends lost 3 bases at V and 7 bases at J; junction bases unmatched: 8. CDR3 in amino acids: CSASQAGVQNEQFC. CDR3 coding DNA: TGCAGTGCTAGTCAAGCGGGAGTTCAGAATGAGCAGTTCTGC.

In this sample, this clonotype turned up a few times. The chain combines TRBV5-1 with TRBJ2-1; possible D gene TRBD1, 6 bases. Between the trimmed V and J ends, which lost 0 bases and 4 bases, there was a span of 14 bases. Germline-derived CDR1 and CDR2 are SGHRS and YFSETQ. This CDR3 region has 16 residues. The CDR3 DNA reads TGCGCCAGCAGCTTGGGGGGGCAGGGTCCTTACAATGAGCAGTTCTTC. Encoded protein: CASSLGGQGPYNEQFF.

The sample holds many counts of this clonotype. The chain links TRBV6-6 to TRBJ2-7, with no clear D. With 6 bases removed from V and 4 bases from J, the gap between germline ends came to 10 bases. Germline V gene sequence: CDR1 MNHNY, CDR2 SVGAGI (reference sequence). The CDR3 contains 12 residues. Written as DNA, the CDR3 is TGTGCCAGCAGCCCGGCCCATTACGAGCAGTACTTC. Protein sequence: CASSPAHYEQYF.

This clonotype showed up many times. The V gene is TRBV15, the J gene TRBJ2-2, with 11 positions matching TRBD2. The ends lost 0 bases at V and 6 bases at J; junction bases unmatched: 3. The CDR3 runs to 16 residues. Germline lookup yields CDR1 LNHNV and CDR2 YYDKDF (reference sequence). The CDR3 DNA follows: TGTGCCACCAGCAGAGAAACTAGCGGGAGTGCCGGGGAGCTGTTTTTT. It encodes CATSRETSGSAGELFF.

This clonotype has a count of ten or more. This rearrangement joins TRBV7-8 to TRBJ2-7, with D possibly TRBD1 on 5 matching bases. V was shortened by 4 bases and J by 6 bases, with 16 bases between the two germline ends. This CDR3 is 14 amino acids long. Germline-derived CDR1 and CDR2 are SGHVS and FQNEAQ. This chain's CDR3 is CASSSHQGGGEQYF. In nucleotides, the CDR3 is TGTGCCAGCAGCTCTCACCAGGGTGGTGGCGAGCAGTACTTC.